This is a list of T cell receptor beta chains from one sample in a study of shared clonotypes between healthy human individuals. Some clones are missing from TCRdb's copy, which holds only in-frame ones; the method was immunoSEQ multiplex PCR. Found here are around 2.5 million clones, over 85% of them singletons; the top ten hold 0.35% to 0.45%. The sequenced sample was naive CD4+ T cells from PBMCs. The receptor source for this set is a man younger than 30 in good health. Some clones in this sample may be carry-over from other donors' samples. CDR3s include the opening cysteine and the closing phenylalanine or tryptophan. The order of the fields is V gene, CDR3 length, J gene, clone size, D gene, CDR3 DNA, CDR3 protein. D genes are given only for firm matches. Size is omitted from some rows. Given values are once, few, many or a class for expanded clones.

V gene: TRBV5-1; CDR3 length: 15; J gene: TRBJ2-1; clone size: NA; D gene: TRBD2; CDR3 DNA: TGCGCCAGCAGTACAACTAGCGGGAGCATCTATGAGCAGTTCTTC; CDR3 protein: CASSTTSGSIYEQFF
V gene: TRBV30; CDR3 length: 13; J gene: TRBJ2-1; clone size: NA; D gene: TRBD1; CDR3 DNA: TGTGCCTGGAGTGGACAGGGCTACAATGAGCAGTTCTTC; CDR3 protein: CAWSGQGYNEQFF
V gene: TRBV5-5; CDR3 length: 13; J gene: TRBJ2-7; clone size: NA; D gene: NA; CDR3 DNA: TGTGCCAGCGGACAGCCACCGTCCTACGAGCAGTACTTC; CDR3 protein: CASGQPPSYEQYF
V gene: TRBV6-5; CDR3 length: 15; J gene: TRBJ2-1; clone size: NA; D gene: NA; CDR3 DNA: TGTGCCAGCAGTTACGGGTGGGCTTCCTACAATGAGCAGTTCTTC; CDR3 protein: CASSYGWASYNEQFF
V gene: TRBV27; CDR3 length: 15; J gene: TRBJ2-7; clone size: NA; D gene: TRBD2; CDR3 DNA: TGTGCCAGCAGTTTTTTCAGCGGGAGAAGCAACGAGCAGTACTTC; CDR3 protein: CASSFFSGRSNEQYF
V gene: TRBV4-3; CDR3 length: 13; J gene: TRBJ1-6; clone size: NA; D gene: NA; CDR3 DNA: TGCGCCAGCAGCCAAGATGGAAATTCACCCCTCCACTTT; CDR3 protein: CASSQDGNSPLHF
V gene: TRBV5-1; CDR3 length: 15; J gene: TRBJ2-7; clone size: NA; D gene: TRBD1; CDR3 DNA: TGCGCCAGCAGCGCGGCCGGGACAGCCGCCTACGAGCAGTACTTC; CDR3 protein: CASSAAGTAAYEQYF
V gene: TRBV2; CDR3 length: 12; J gene: TRBJ2-3; clone size: NA; D gene: NA; CDR3 DNA: TGTGCCAGCAAAGCGGACACAGATACGCAGTATTTT; CDR3 protein: CASKADTDTQYF
V gene: TRBV28; CDR3 length: 11; J gene: TRBJ1-1; clone size: NA; D gene: NA; CDR3 DNA: TGTGCCAGCAGCAAGAACACTGAAGCTTTCTTT; CDR3 protein: CASSKNTEAFF
V gene: TRBV2; CDR3 length: 13; J gene: TRBJ1-1; clone size: NA; D gene: TRBD1; CDR3 DNA: TGTGCCAGCAACGGACAGGGGGAAACTGAAGCTTTCTTT; CDR3 protein: CASNGQGETEAFF
V gene: TRBV5-6; CDR3 length: 13; J gene: TRBJ2-7; clone size: NA; D gene: TRBD1; CDR3 DNA: TGTGCCAGCAGCGGAGGACAGGGACGCGAGCAGTACTTC; CDR3 protein: CASSGGQGREQYF
V gene: TRBV29-1; CDR3 length: 14; J gene: TRBJ2-1; clone size: once; D gene: NA; CDR3 DNA: TGCAGCGTTGGGCGGTTCCTTTCCTACAATGAGCAGTTCTTC; CDR3 protein: CSVGRFLSYNEQFF
V gene: TRBV2; CDR3 length: 18; J gene: TRBJ2-1; clone size: once; D gene: TRBD2; CDR3 DNA: TGTGCCAGCAGTGACCGGACTAGCGGGAGGGCCGATGGTAATGAGCAGTTCTTC; CDR3 protein: CASSDRTSGRADGNEQFF
V gene: TRBV5-1; CDR3 length: 13; J gene: TRBJ1-1; clone size: few; D gene: NA; CDR3 DNA: TGCGCCAGCAGCCCAACAGGGAACACTGAAGCTTTCTTT; CDR3 protein: CASSPTGNTEAFF
V gene: TRBV6-1; CDR3 length: 13; J gene: TRBJ2-5; clone size: NA; D gene: NA; CDR3 DNA: TGTGCCAGCAGCCGTGACCCACGGGAGACCCAGTACTTC; CDR3 protein: CASSRDPRETQYF
V gene: TRBV28; CDR3 length: 15; J gene: TRBJ2-1; clone size: NA; D gene: TRBD2; CDR3 DNA: TGTGCCAGTTGCGAGGGACTAGTGACCTACAATGAGCAGTTCTTC; CDR3 protein: CASCEGLVTYNEQFF
V gene: TRBV5-6; CDR3 length: 17; J gene: TRBJ2-7; clone size: NA; D gene: TRBD1; CDR3 DNA: TGTGCCAGCAGCATTCTAGGACAGGGAAACACAAGGAACGAGCAGTACTTC; CDR3 protein: CASSILGQGNTRNEQYF
V gene: TRBV28; CDR3 length: 14; J gene: TRBJ2-7; clone size: once; D gene: NA; CDR3 DNA: TGTGCCAGCAGTTTTCGGCAGGTACGGATCGAGCAGTACTTC; CDR3 protein: CASSFRQVRIEQYF
V gene: TRBV5-1; CDR3 length: 13; J gene: TRBJ2-2; clone size: NA; D gene: NA; CDR3 DNA: TGCGCCAGCAGCTTCCTAGAGACCGGGGAGCTGTTTTTT; CDR3 protein: CASSFLETGELFF
V gene: TRBV12-1; CDR3 length: 13; J gene: TRBJ2-7; clone size: NA; D gene: NA; CDR3 DNA: TGTGCCAGCATCGCGGGAGCGGGAGGTATGCAGTACTTC; CDR3 protein: CASIAGAGGMQYF
V gene: TRBV6-6; CDR3 length: 11; J gene: TRBJ1-1; clone size: NA; D gene: NA; CDR3 DNA: TGTGCCAGCAGTGTTAACGGTGAAGCTTTCTTT; CDR3 protein: CASSVNGEAFF
V gene: TRBV10-2; CDR3 length: 15; J gene: TRBJ1-1; clone size: NA; D gene: NA; CDR3 DNA: TGCGCCAGCAGTGGGGACACCTCAAAAGGAACTGAAGCTTTCTTT; CDR3 protein: CASSGDTSKGTEAFF
V gene: TRBV5-1; CDR3 length: 15; J gene: TRBJ1-4; clone size: NA; D gene: TRBD1; CDR3 DNA: TGCGCCAGCAGTGAAGGGGGCACAACTAATGAAAAACTGTTTTTT; CDR3 protein: CASSEGGTTNEKLFF
V gene: TRBV5-1; CDR3 length: 16; J gene: TRBJ2-7; clone size: NA; D gene: NA; CDR3 DNA: TGCGCCAGCCGTCCATCGGGGGTTCGAGGCCGCTACGAGCAGTACTTC; CDR3 protein: CASRPSGVRGRYEQYF
V gene: TRBV15; CDR3 length: 14; J gene: TRBJ1-1; clone size: NA; D gene: NA; CDR3 DNA: TGTGCCACCAGCAGAGATGGCAGGGCCACTGAAGCTTTCTTT; CDR3 protein: CATSRDGRATEAFF
V gene: TRBV7-3; CDR3 length: 15; J gene: TRBJ1-1; clone size: NA; D gene: NA; CDR3 DNA: TGTGCCAGCAGCCCGGCCCCCCGGGGGAACACTGAAGCTTTCTTT; CDR3 protein: CASSPAPRGNTEAFF
V gene: TRBV18; CDR3 length: 15; J gene: TRBJ2-1; clone size: NA; D gene: TRBD2; CDR3 DNA: TGTGCCAGCTCACCTGAATTGGCGGGAGCTAGTGAGCAGTTCTTC; CDR3 protein: CASSPELAGASEQFF
V gene: TRBV5-1; CDR3 length: 14; J gene: TRBJ2-7; clone size: NA; D gene: NA; CDR3 DNA: TGCGCCAGCAGAGACCCGGGCAGCAGCGACGAGCAGTACTTC; CDR3 protein: CASRDPGSSDEQYF
V gene: TRBV6-6; CDR3 length: 11; J gene: TRBJ1-2; clone size: NA; D gene: NA; CDR3 DNA: TGTGCCAGCGAAGGGGCCGGAGGCTACACCTTC; CDR3 protein: CASEGAGGYTF
V gene: TRBV6-6; CDR3 length: 12; J gene: TRBJ2-5; clone size: once; D gene: NA; CDR3 DNA: TGTGCCAGCAGCCCCCCCGAGGAGACCCAGTACTTC; CDR3 protein: CASSPPEETQYF
V gene: TRBV5-1; CDR3 length: 15; J gene: TRBJ2-7; clone size: NA; D gene: TRBD2; CDR3 DNA: TGCGCCAGCAGCTTGCGGGCGGGGGTCTCCTACGAGCAGTACTTC; CDR3 protein: CASSLRAGVSYEQYF
V gene: TRBV19; CDR3 length: 13; J gene: TRBJ2-3; clone size: NA; D gene: NA; CDR3 DNA: TGTGCCAGTAGTATAGGGGGGACTTTGACGCAGTATTTT; CDR3 protein: CASSIGGTLTQYF
V gene: TRBV7-2; CDR3 length: 14; J gene: TRBJ2-2; clone size: NA; D gene: TRBD2; CDR3 DNA: TGTGCCAGCAGTCCCGGGGGGGATCCTGGGGAGCTGTTTTTT; CDR3 protein: CASSPGGDPGELFF
V gene: TRBV7-7; CDR3 length: 13; J gene: TRBJ1-5; clone size: NA; D gene: NA; CDR3 DNA: TGTGCCAGCAGCTTAACAGTCCTCCAGCCCCAGCATTTT; CDR3 protein: CASSLTVLQPQHF
V gene: TRBV5-1; CDR3 length: 22; J gene: TRBJ2-6; clone size: NA; D gene: NA; CDR3 DNA: TGCGCCAGCAGCTTGGTACGGGAGAGGGGCACTTCGCATAGCTCTGGGGCCAACGTCCTGACTTTC; CDR3 protein: CASSLVRERGTSHSSGANVLTF
V gene: TRBV7-3; CDR3 length: 16; J gene: TRBJ2-1; clone size: NA; D gene: TRBD2; CDR3 DNA: TGTGCCAGCAGCTTATTGGGCCTAGCGGGCGTCAATGAGCAGTTCTTC; CDR3 protein: CASSLLGLAGVNEQFF
V gene: TRBV5-1; CDR3 length: 14; J gene: TRBJ2-1; clone size: NA; D gene: NA; CDR3 DNA: TGCGCCAGCTCCGTCGGGGGGCCCTACAATGAGCAGTTCTTC; CDR3 protein: CASSVGGPYNEQFF
V gene: TRBV28; CDR3 length: 17; J gene: TRBJ1-2; clone size: NA; D gene: TRBD1; CDR3 DNA: TGTGCCAGCAGTGCCCGGGACAGGAGACCCGCTAACTATGGCTACACCTTC; CDR3 protein: CASSARDRRPANYGYTF
V gene: TRBV27; CDR3 length: 13; J gene: TRBJ2-7; clone size: NA; D gene: NA; CDR3 DNA: TGTGCCAGCAGTGCCCCCTTCTCCTACGAGCAGTACTTC; CDR3 protein: CASSAPFSYEQYF
V gene: TRBV27; CDR3 length: 18; J gene: TRBJ2-3; clone size: NA; D gene: TRBD1; CDR3 DNA: TGTGCCAGCAGCTCACGATGGGGACAGGGGGCGCTGACAGATACGCAGTATTTT; CDR3 protein: CASSSRWGQGALTDTQYF
V gene: TRBV27; CDR3 length: 14; J gene: TRBJ1-5; clone size: once; D gene: NA; CDR3 DNA: TGTGCCAGCAGGGGGAGGGGAGGCAATCAGCCCCAGCATTTT; CDR3 protein: CASRGRGGNQPQHF
V gene: TRBV5-6; CDR3 length: 13; J gene: TRBJ1-2; clone size: NA; D gene: NA; CDR3 DNA: TGTGCCAGCAGCTTGGAACGGATCTATGGCTACACCTTC; CDR3 protein: CASSLERIYGYTF
V gene: TRBV18; CDR3 length: 15; J gene: TRBJ2-7; clone size: NA; D gene: NA; CDR3 DNA: TGTGCCAGCTCACAGGTGGGCTCCAGCTCCTACGAGCAGTACTTC; CDR3 protein: CASSQVGSSSYEQYF
V gene: TRBV5-1; CDR3 length: 13; J gene: TRBJ2-5; clone size: NA; D gene: NA; CDR3 DNA: TGCGCCAGCAGCTTCGACGGAAGAGATAACCAGTACTTC; CDR3 protein: CASSFDGRDNQYF
V gene: TRBV7-2; CDR3 length: 14; J gene: TRBJ2-7; clone size: NA; D gene: TRBD1; CDR3 DNA: TGTGCCAGCAGCCCGGGACAGATAAAGTACGAGCAGTACTTC; CDR3 protein: CASSPGQIKYEQYF
V gene: TRBV20-1; CDR3 length: 11; J gene: TRBJ2-5; clone size: NA; D gene: NA; CDR3 DNA: TGCAGTGCTAGAGTCCGGGAGACCCAGTACTTC; CDR3 protein: CSARVRETQYF
V gene: TRBV28; CDR3 length: 14; J gene: TRBJ1-2; clone size: NA; D gene: TRBD1; CDR3 DNA: TGTGCCAGCAGTTTATTAGGGACAGGGGCGGGCTACACCTTC; CDR3 protein: CASSLLGTGAGYTF
V gene: TRBV29-1; CDR3 length: 12; J gene: TRBJ1-2; clone size: NA; D gene: NA; CDR3 DNA: TGCAGCGCAGGACACGGAGGCTATGGCTACACCTTC; CDR3 protein: CSAGHGGYGYTF
V gene: TRBV6-1; CDR3 length: 11; J gene: TRBJ2-1; clone size: NA; D gene: NA; CDR3 DNA: TGTGCCAGCACCGGGTCCGGTGAGCAGTTCTTC; CDR3 protein: CASTGSGEQFF
V gene: TRBV5-1; CDR3 length: 14; J gene: TRBJ1-5; clone size: few; D gene: TRBD1; CDR3 DNA: TGCGCCAGCAGCTCGGGACAGCCGGATGGGCCCCAGCATTTT; CDR3 protein: CASSSGQPDGPQHF
V gene: TRBV27; CDR3 length: 15; J gene: TRBJ2-2; clone size: NA; D gene: TRBD2; CDR3 DNA: TGTGCCAGCAGTTTCTCGCGGGAGGTGGTCGGGGAGCTGTTTTTT; CDR3 protein: CASSFSREVVGELFF
V gene: TRBV7-8; CDR3 length: 15; J gene: TRBJ2-7; clone size: NA; D gene: TRBD2; CDR3 DNA: TGTGCCAGCAGCTTAGCGCGGGAGGGATTGGGGGAGCAGTACTTC; CDR3 protein: CASSLAREGLGEQYF
V gene: TRBV6-1; CDR3 length: 13; J gene: TRBJ2-7; clone size: NA; D gene: NA; CDR3 DNA: TGTGCCAGCAGGCCCGGGACAATAACCGAGCAGTACTTC; CDR3 protein: CASRPGTITEQYF
V gene: TRBV7-2; CDR3 length: 16; J gene: TRBJ1-6; clone size: NA; D gene: NA; CDR3 DNA: TGTGCCAGCAGCCTACAGGCTACCCTTTCTGGGTCACCCCTCCACTTT; CDR3 protein: CASSLQATLSGSPLHF
V gene: TRBV6-5; CDR3 length: 15; J gene: TRBJ2-7; clone size: NA; D gene: TRBD1; CDR3 DNA: TGTGCCAGCAGTTACAGGGGGACAGGGGTCTACGAGCAGTACTTC; CDR3 protein: CASSYRGTGVYEQYF